Detailed here is one T cell receptor (beta chain). Antigen specificity is unknown. The CDR3 length is 11 residues. Germline V gene lookup returns CDR1 DFQATT and CDR2 SNEGSKA (reference sequence). Trimming took off 5 bases at V and 7 bases at J, with 11 bases between the two ends. These data originate in a study of a mutant IDH1 vaccine in newly diagnosed glioma. TCRdb keeps only in-frame clones here, not all; method: immunoSEQ multiplex PCR. The profile shows 50,000 to 65,000 clones, approximately 87% of them singletons. Time point in this sample: week 35, safety follow-up. Vaccination used 300 ug of mutant IDH1 20-mer peptide per dose, with topical imiquimod.

The specimen was PBMCs, collected from a glioma patient whose treatment included an IDH1 peptide vaccine. This sequence was found in a man aged 40-49 years with glioma. The rearrangement uses TRBV20-1 and TRBJ1-2; the D is unclear. CDR3 sequence: CSAEGRGGYTF. DNA for the CDR3: TGCAGTGCTGAAGGCCGGGGTGGCTACACCTTC.